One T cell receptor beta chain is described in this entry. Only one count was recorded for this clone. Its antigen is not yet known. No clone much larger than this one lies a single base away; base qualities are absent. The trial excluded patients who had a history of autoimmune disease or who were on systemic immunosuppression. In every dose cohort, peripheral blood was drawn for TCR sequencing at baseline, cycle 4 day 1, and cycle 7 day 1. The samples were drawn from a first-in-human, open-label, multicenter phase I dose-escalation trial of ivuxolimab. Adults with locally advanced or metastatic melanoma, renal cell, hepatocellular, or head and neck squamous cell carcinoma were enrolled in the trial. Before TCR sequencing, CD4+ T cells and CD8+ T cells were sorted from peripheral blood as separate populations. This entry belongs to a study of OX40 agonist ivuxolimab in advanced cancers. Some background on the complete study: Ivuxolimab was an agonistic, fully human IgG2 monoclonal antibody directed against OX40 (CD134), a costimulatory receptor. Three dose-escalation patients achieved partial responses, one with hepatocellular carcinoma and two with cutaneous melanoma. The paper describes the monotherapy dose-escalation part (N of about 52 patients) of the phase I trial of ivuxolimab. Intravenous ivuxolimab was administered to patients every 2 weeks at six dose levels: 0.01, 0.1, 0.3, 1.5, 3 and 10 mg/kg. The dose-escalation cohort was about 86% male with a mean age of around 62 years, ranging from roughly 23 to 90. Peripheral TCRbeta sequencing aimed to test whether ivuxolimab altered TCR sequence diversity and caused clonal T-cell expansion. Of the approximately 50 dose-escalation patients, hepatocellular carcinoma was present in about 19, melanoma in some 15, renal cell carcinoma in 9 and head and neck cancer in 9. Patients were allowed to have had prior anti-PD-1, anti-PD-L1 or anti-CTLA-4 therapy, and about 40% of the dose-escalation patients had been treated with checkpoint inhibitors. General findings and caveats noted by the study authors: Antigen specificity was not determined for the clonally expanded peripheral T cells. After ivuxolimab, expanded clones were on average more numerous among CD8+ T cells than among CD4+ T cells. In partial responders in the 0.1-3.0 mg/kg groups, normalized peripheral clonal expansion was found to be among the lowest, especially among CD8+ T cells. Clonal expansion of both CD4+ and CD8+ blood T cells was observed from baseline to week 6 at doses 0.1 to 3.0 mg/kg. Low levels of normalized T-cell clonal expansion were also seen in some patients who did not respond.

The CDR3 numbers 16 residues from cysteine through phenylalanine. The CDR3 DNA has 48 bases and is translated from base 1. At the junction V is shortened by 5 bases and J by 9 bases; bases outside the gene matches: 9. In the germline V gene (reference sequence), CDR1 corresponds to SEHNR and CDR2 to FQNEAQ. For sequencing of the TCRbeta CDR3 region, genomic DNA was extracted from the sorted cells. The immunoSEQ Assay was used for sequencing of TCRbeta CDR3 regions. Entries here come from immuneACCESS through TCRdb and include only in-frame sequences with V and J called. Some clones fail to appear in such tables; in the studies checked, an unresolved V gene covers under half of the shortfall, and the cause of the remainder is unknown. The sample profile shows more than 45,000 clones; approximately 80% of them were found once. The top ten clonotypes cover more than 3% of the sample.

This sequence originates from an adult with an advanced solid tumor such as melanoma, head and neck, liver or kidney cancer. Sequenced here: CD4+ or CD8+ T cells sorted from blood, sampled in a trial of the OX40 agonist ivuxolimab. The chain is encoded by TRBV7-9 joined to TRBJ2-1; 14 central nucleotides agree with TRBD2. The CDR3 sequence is CASSPRLAGGPGEQFF. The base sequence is TGTGCCAGCAGCCCACGACTAGCGGGGGGGCCTGGTGAGCAGTTCTTC. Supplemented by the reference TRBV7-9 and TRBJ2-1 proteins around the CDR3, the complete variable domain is DTGVSQNPRHKITKRGQNVTFRCDPISEHNRLYWYRQTLGQGPEFLTYFQNEAQLEKSRLLSDRFSAERPKGSFSTLEIQRTEQGDSAMYLCASSPRLAGGPGEQFFGPGTRLTVL.